These T cell receptor beta chains were read from a single sample in a study of graft-versus-host responses after intestinal transplantation. Which antigens these TCRs recognize remains unknown. Method: immunoSEQ multiplex PCR; TCRdb's copy keeps in-frame clones and lacks some. This table holds more than 90,000 clones, 85% to 95% found once. Sample: unstimulated CD8+ T cells sorted from spleen or lymph node cells, taken before transplant. These receptors were taken from a human donor who was the organ donor for an intestinal transplant. Each CDR3 is given with its conserved first and last residue. Fields, in order: CDR3 DNA, CDR3 protein, D gene, V gene, J gene, clone size. D genes are given only for firm matches. Size is stated for part of the rows, as once, few or many counts, or as a class when the clone is expanded.

cdr3_nt: TGCGCCAGCAGCCCCTTCCTCTCTTACAATGAGCAGTTCTTC
cdr3_aa: CASSPFLSYNEQFF
d_call: .
v_call: TRBV4-1
j_call: TRBJ2-1
clone_size: .

cdr3_nt: TGCGCCAGCAGTGAATTCATGGGGTGGAACGGCTCCTACGAGCAGTACTTC
cdr3_aa: CASSEFMGWNGSYEQYF
d_call: .
v_call: TRBV10-2
j_call: TRBJ2-7
clone_size: .

cdr3_nt: TGTGCCAGTAGTATATGGGCAGGGGCTGGCTACACCTTC
cdr3_aa: CASSIWAGAGYTF
d_call: .
v_call: TRBV19
j_call: TRBJ1-2
clone_size: .

cdr3_nt: TGCGCCAGCAGCTTAGGACTAGCGGGAGGCAATGAGCAGTTCTTC
cdr3_aa: CASSLGLAGGNEQFF
d_call: TRBD2
v_call: TRBV5-1
j_call: TRBJ2-1
clone_size: .

cdr3_nt: TGTGCCAGCAGCGCCCCCCCGGGACTAGCGGGAGGAAGGACCGGGGAGCTGTTTTTT
cdr3_aa: CASSAPPGLAGGRTGELFF
d_call: TRBD2
v_call: TRBV9
j_call: TRBJ2-2
clone_size: .

cdr3_nt: TGTGCCAGCAGCGTCTTAGCGGGAAACTGGGATGAGCAGTTCTTC
cdr3_aa: CASSVLAGNWDEQFF
d_call: TRBD2
v_call: TRBV9
j_call: TRBJ2-1
clone_size: .

cdr3_nt: TGTGCCATCAGTGAGTCGCTGGGAGTTCAGCCCCAGCATTTT
cdr3_aa: CAISESLGVQPQHF
d_call: .
v_call: TRBV10-3
j_call: TRBJ1-5
clone_size: .

cdr3_nt: TGTGCCAGCAGCAAAGGAGGAACAGATACGCAGTATTTT
cdr3_aa: CASSKGGTDTQYF
d_call: .
v_call: TRBV21-1
j_call: TRBJ2-3
clone_size: .

cdr3_nt: TGTGCCACCAGCAGAGATCTCGGCTACGAGGACTATGGCTACACCTTC
cdr3_aa: CATSRDLGYEDYGYTF
d_call: .
v_call: TRBV15
j_call: TRBJ1-2
clone_size: .

cdr3_nt: TGCAGCGTTGAGGGACTAGCGGGAGTCTCTTCCACCGGGGAGCTGTTTTTT
cdr3_aa: CSVEGLAGVSSTGELFF
d_call: TRBD2
v_call: TRBV29-1
j_call: TRBJ2-2
clone_size: .

cdr3_nt: TGTGCCAGCAGCAAAGATAGGAGGTTCGGCGGGAGAGACACCGGGGAGCTGTTTTTT
cdr3_aa: CASSKDRRFGGRDTGELFF
d_call: .
v_call: TRBV21-1
j_call: TRBJ2-2
clone_size: .

cdr3_nt: TGTGCCAGCAGCCCCACAGGGTACGAGCAGTACTTC
cdr3_aa: CASSPTGYEQYF
d_call: .
v_call: TRBV7-9
j_call: TRBJ2-7
clone_size: .

cdr3_nt: TGTGCTAGTGGTTTCTGGACGGACTCGAACACCGGGGAGCTGTTTTTT
cdr3_aa: CASGFWTDSNTGELFF
d_call: .
v_call: TRBV12-5
j_call: TRBJ2-2
clone_size: .

cdr3_nt: TGTGCCTGGAGCGGGAGGGTCGGCTCCTACGAGCAGTACTTC
cdr3_aa: CAWSGRVGSYEQYF
d_call: TRBD2
v_call: TRBV30
j_call: TRBJ2-7
clone_size: once

cdr3_nt: TGTGCCAGCAGCGTAGGACAGGACCCCTACAATGAGCAGTTCTTC
cdr3_aa: CASSVGQDPYNEQFF
d_call: .
v_call: TRBV9
j_call: TRBJ2-1
clone_size: .

cdr3_nt: TGCGCCAGCAGCCCCTCAGCGGGGTACTCCTACAATGAGCAGTTCTTC
cdr3_aa: CASSPSAGYSYNEQFF
d_call: TRBD2
v_call: TRBV4-3
j_call: TRBJ2-1
clone_size: .

cdr3_nt: TGTGCCAGCAGCTTGGGCCCCCTTGGCACTGAAGCTTTCTTT
cdr3_aa: CASSLGPLGTEAFF
d_call: .
v_call: TRBV5-4
j_call: TRBJ1-1
clone_size: .

cdr3_nt: TGTGCCAGCAGCCCGGGACAGGGTATCGACAATGAGCAGTTCTTC
cdr3_aa: CASSPGQGIDNEQFF
d_call: TRBD1
v_call: TRBV11-2
j_call: TRBJ2-1
clone_size: .

cdr3_nt: TGTGCCAGTAGTCCCTCCCCTGGGGCCAACGTCCTGACTTTC
cdr3_aa: CASSPSPGANVLTF
d_call: .
v_call: TRBV19
j_call: TRBJ2-6
clone_size: .

cdr3_nt: TGTGCCAGCAGCCCCTGGACAAGTGCTAGCACAGATACGCAGTATTTT
cdr3_aa: CASSPWTSASTDTQYF
d_call: .
v_call: TRBV9
j_call: TRBJ2-3
clone_size: .

cdr3_nt: TGTGCCAGCAGCCCACCGGACAGGTATCAAGAGACCCAGTACTTC
cdr3_aa: CASSPPDRYQETQYF
d_call: TRBD1
v_call: TRBV7-8
j_call: TRBJ2-5
clone_size: .

cdr3_nt: TGTGCCAGCAGTGGGTCCCCTAGCGGGAGCACAGATACGCAGTATTTT
cdr3_aa: CASSGSPSGSTDTQYF
d_call: TRBD2
v_call: TRBV2
j_call: TRBJ2-3
clone_size: once

cdr3_nt: TGTGCCAGCAGGCCCAGGGGAAGCAATCAGCCCCAGCATTTT
cdr3_aa: CASRPRGSNQPQHF
d_call: .
v_call: TRBV6-1
j_call: TRBJ1-5
clone_size: .

cdr3_nt: TGTGCCAGCAGCAAGATGGGGACTTCCGCCTTTGCAGATACGCAGTATTTT
cdr3_aa: CASSKMGTSAFADTQYF
d_call: .
v_call: TRBV2
j_call: TRBJ2-3
clone_size: .

cdr3_nt: TGTGCCAGCAGTTACAGGGGGAGCAATCAGCCCCAGCATTTT
cdr3_aa: CASSYRGSNQPQHF
d_call: TRBD1
v_call: TRBV27
j_call: TRBJ1-5
clone_size: few

cdr3_nt: TGTGCCAGCAGCCAAGATACGCGGGGCTCCTACAATGAGCAGTTCTTC
cdr3_aa: CASSQDTRGSYNEQFF
d_call: .
v_call: TRBV4-2
j_call: TRBJ2-1
clone_size: .

cdr3_nt: TGTGCCAGCAGTGTTCTGACCAAGAGTCTATACGAGCAGTACTTC
cdr3_aa: CASSVLTKSLYEQYF
d_call: .
v_call: TRBV6-1
j_call: TRBJ2-7
clone_size: few

cdr3_nt: TGTGCCAGCTGTGTAGCGGGAGGGACAGATACGCAGTATTTT
cdr3_aa: CASCVAGGTDTQYF
d_call: TRBD2
v_call: TRBV2
j_call: TRBJ2-3
clone_size: .

cdr3_nt: TGTGCCAGCAGTCCGACAGGGGCCGCTGAAGCTTTCTTT
cdr3_aa: CASSPTGAAEAFF
d_call: TRBD1
v_call: TRBV27
j_call: TRBJ1-1
clone_size: .

cdr3_nt: TGTGCCACCAGCAGATCCCAGGGACTAGCGGGAGGCCTTGAGAAGACCCAGTACTTC
cdr3_aa: CATSRSQGLAGGLEKTQYF
d_call: TRBD2
v_call: TRBV15
j_call: TRBJ2-5
clone_size: .

cdr3_nt: TGCGCCAGCAGCCAAGACCCCGGGACTGAAGCTTTCTTT
cdr3_aa: CASSQDPGTEAFF
d_call: .
v_call: TRBV4-1
j_call: TRBJ1-1
clone_size: .

cdr3_nt: TGTGCCAGCAGCGGTACAGGGGACACCGGGGAGCTGTTTTTT
cdr3_aa: CASSGTGDTGELFF
d_call: TRBD1
v_call: TRBV11-2
j_call: TRBJ2-2
clone_size: .

cdr3_nt: TGTGCCAGCAGTAGCAACAGGGAAAATGAGCAGTTCTTC
cdr3_aa: CASSSNRENEQFF
d_call: .
v_call: TRBV27
j_call: TRBJ2-1
clone_size: .

cdr3_nt: TGTGCCAGCAGCATAGACGGACGGCGACTTTACCATGGCTACACCTTC
cdr3_aa: CASSIDGRRLYHGYTF
d_call: .
v_call: TRBV28
j_call: TRBJ1-2
clone_size: .

cdr3_nt: TGTGCCAGCAGTTTACAGGGAAACACTGAAGCTTTCTTT
cdr3_aa: CASSLQGNTEAFF
d_call: .
v_call: TRBV27
j_call: TRBJ1-1
clone_size: once

cdr3_nt: TGTGCCAGCAGTTTATCGCGGGCGGGACGGGGTCCCTACGAGCAGTACTTC
cdr3_aa: CASSLSRAGRGPYEQYF
d_call: .
v_call: TRBV28
j_call: TRBJ2-7
clone_size: .

cdr3_nt: TGTGCCAGCAGCCGTAACAGGGCGCGCAATCAGCCCCAGCATTTT
cdr3_aa: CASSRNRARNQPQHF
d_call: .
v_call: TRBV6-5
j_call: TRBJ1-5
clone_size: .

cdr3_nt: TGTGCCAGCAGCCAAGCCAGAGGGGGCTCCTACGAGCAGTACTTC
cdr3_aa: CASSQARGGSYEQYF
d_call: .
v_call: TRBV14
j_call: TRBJ2-7
clone_size: once

cdr3_nt: TGTGCCAGCAGTGATTGGACTAGCGGGAGCAATGAGCAGTTCTTC
cdr3_aa: CASSDWTSGSNEQFF
d_call: TRBD2
v_call: TRBV2
j_call: TRBJ2-1
clone_size: .

cdr3_nt: TGTGCCAGCAGTTTTCTGCCGACAGGGGACGGAGTTTCCTACGAGCAGTACTTC
cdr3_aa: CASSFLPTGDGVSYEQYF
d_call: TRBD1
v_call: TRBV28
j_call: TRBJ2-7
clone_size: .

cdr3_nt: TGTGCCAGCAGTGCAGGACAGACCTACGAGCAGTACTTC
cdr3_aa: CASSAGQTYEQYF
d_call: .
v_call: TRBV6-1
j_call: TRBJ2-7
clone_size: few

cdr3_nt: TGCGCCAGCAGCCAAGATTACACAGGGGGCTACAATGAGCAGTTCTTC
cdr3_aa: CASSQDYTGGYNEQFF
d_call: TRBD1
v_call: TRBV4-1
j_call: TRBJ2-1
clone_size: .

cdr3_nt: TGTGCCAGCAGCAGCACTTTAGGGACTAGCGCCGGGGAGCTGTTTTTT
cdr3_aa: CASSSTLGTSAGELFF
d_call: TRBD2
v_call: TRBV13
j_call: TRBJ2-2
clone_size: .

cdr3_nt: TGTGCCAGCAGTGCTTTTCGCAACACTGAAGCTTTCTTT
cdr3_aa: CASSAFRNTEAFF
d_call: .
v_call: TRBV6-1
j_call: TRBJ1-1
clone_size: .

cdr3_nt: TGTGCCAGTGAATCGGTCGGCACTGAAGCTTTCTTT
cdr3_aa: CASESVGTEAFF
d_call: .
v_call: TRBV19
j_call: TRBJ1-1
clone_size: .

cdr3_nt: TGTGCCAGCAGCCGCCGAAGGGGCGACTACGAGCAGTACTTC
cdr3_aa: CASSRRRGDYEQYF
d_call: .
v_call: TRBV7-2
j_call: TRBJ2-7
clone_size: .

cdr3_nt: TGTGCCAGCAGCCTGACAGGCGGTTCAGAGCAGTACTTC
cdr3_aa: CASSLTGGSEQYF
d_call: .
v_call: TRBV7-6
j_call: TRBJ2-5
clone_size: once

cdr3_nt: TGTGCCAGCACCGCCGGGGTAGCGGGAACCAATGAGCAGTTCTTC
cdr3_aa: CASTAGVAGTNEQFF
d_call: TRBD2
v_call: TRBV27
j_call: TRBJ2-1
clone_size: once

cdr3_nt: TGTGCCAGCAGCTTCGAGGTTATATACAATGAGCAGTTCTTC
cdr3_aa: CASSFEVIYNEQFF
d_call: .
v_call: TRBV7-4
j_call: TRBJ2-1
clone_size: .

cdr3_nt: TGTGCCAGCAGGGGAAACGGAATGAACACTGAAGCTTTCTTT
cdr3_aa: CASRGNGMNTEAFF
d_call: .
v_call: TRBV5-4
j_call: TRBJ1-1
clone_size: .

cdr3_nt: TGTGCCAGTAGTATGTTGGGAGACACAGATACGCAGTATTTT
cdr3_aa: CASSMLGDTDTQYF
d_call: .
v_call: TRBV19
j_call: TRBJ2-3
clone_size: .

cdr3_nt: TGTGCCAGCAGCGACGGGGACTATCTTCCTACAACTGAGCAGTTCTTC
cdr3_aa: CASSDGDYLPTTEQFF
d_call: TRBD2
v_call: TRBV9
j_call: TRBJ2-1
clone_size: .